Reported below is one T cell receptor beta chain. The CDR3 length is 12 residues. V was clipped by 4 bases and J by 7 bases, with 13 bases between them. CDR1 is SQVTM, CDR2 ANQGSEA, per germline. This record belongs to a study of blood T cell repertoires in COVID-19. Overall study: Spain, Italy and the United States supplied samples that represented acute and convalescent COVID-19. PBMCs, B-cell-depleted T cells, or T cells provided the cDNA or gDNA that made up the material.

The Seattle patients, enrolled during active infection, were followed longitudinally. Per the original methods: Scientists estimated how many nucleated cells there were by amplifying reference gene primers. Produced via immunoSEQ multiplex PCR; TCRdb's table is partial and in-frame only. V, J and clone size are taken as reported in that table, and D and trimming were inferred from the DNA itself. This table holds about 73,000 clones, roughly 80% found once. This sequence joins TRBV29-1 and TRBJ1-2, with D perhaps TRBD1 (5 bases). Sequencing was done on a sample of peripheral blood. The origin of this receptor is a man aged 65-85 years with COVID-19, enrolled during active disease. The CDR3 DNA sequence: TGCAGCGTTGTGGGTCGGGGGGGTGGCTACACCTTC. Protein product: CSVVGRGGGYTF.